Below, 3 T cell receptor beta chains from the same sample are listed, as sequenced in a study of blood T cell repertoires in COVID-19 (dated by TCRdb to the early 2020s). The library was generated by the immunoSEQ multiplex PCR assay. The source is immuneACCESS, and TCRdb retained only in-frame sequences with V and J called. Part of the clones is not carried over; for the studies checked, unresolved V genes explain less than half of this, and the remainder is unexplained. The sample data list 150,000 to 200,000 clones, and 88% of these were observed just once. Approximately 4.4% of the sample belongs to the ten largest clones. The sequencing sample was made of peripheral blood. Source of these receptors: a human donor in a cohort sampled during active COVID-19.

This clone has a single count. V gene TRBV21-1 combines with J gene TRBJ2-5; TRBD1, as called in the table, went unchecked against the DNA. TRBV21-1 is labeled a pseudogene. The CDR3 consists of 17 residues. The CDR3 bases are TGTGCCAGCAGCAACGGGACACCAAGCCAGTACCAAGAGACCCAGTACTTC. This codes for CASSNGTPSQYQETQYF.

The chain joins TRBV12-1 to TRBJ2-7; the table's D call of TRBD1 was not tested on the DNA. TRBV12-1 is tagged as a pseudogene. CDR3 length: 15 residues. This chain's CDR3 is CASSFDGTETYEQYF. The CDR3 DNA is TGTGCCAGCAGCTTTGATGGGACAGAGACCTACGAGCAGTACTTC.

J is TRBJ2-7 and V is TRBV11-1, with 11 bases matching TRBD2. The V segment lost 5 bases and the J segment 6 bases; nucleotides outside the gene matches: 9. The CDR3 is 15 amino acids. Per the germline V gene, CDR1 is SGHAT and CDR2 is FQDESV (reference sequence). In nucleotides, the CDR3 is TGTGCCAGCAGCCCTCTAGCGGGAGGTTTTTTCGAGCAGTACTTC. Encoded protein: CASSPLAGGFFEQYF.